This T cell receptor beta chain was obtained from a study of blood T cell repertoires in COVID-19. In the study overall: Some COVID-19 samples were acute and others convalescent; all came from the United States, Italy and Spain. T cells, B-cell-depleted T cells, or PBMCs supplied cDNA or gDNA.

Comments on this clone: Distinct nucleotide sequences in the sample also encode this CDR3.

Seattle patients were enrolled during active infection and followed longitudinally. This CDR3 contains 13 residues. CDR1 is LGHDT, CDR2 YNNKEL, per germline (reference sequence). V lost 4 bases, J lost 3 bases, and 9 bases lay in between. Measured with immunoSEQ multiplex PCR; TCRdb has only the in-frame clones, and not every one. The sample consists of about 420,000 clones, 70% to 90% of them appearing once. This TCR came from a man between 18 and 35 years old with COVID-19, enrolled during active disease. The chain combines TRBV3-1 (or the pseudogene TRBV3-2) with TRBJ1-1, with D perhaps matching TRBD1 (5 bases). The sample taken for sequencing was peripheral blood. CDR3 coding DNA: TGTGCCAGCAGCCGCCAAGGGGACACTGAAGCTTTCTTT. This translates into CASSRQGDTEAFF.